Sequencing of this TCR beta chain was carried out in a study of OX40 agonist ivuxolimab in advanced cancers. Study-level information: The patients' treatment was ivuxolimab, an agonistic anti-OX40 (CD134) antibody. Study-wide results and caveats: Among patients with partial responses at 0.1-3.0 mg/kg, clonal expansion was among the lowest.

About this clone itself: The antigen is not known.

Only in-frame clones appear in the TCRdb table, and some are missing; sequencing was by immunoSEQ multiplex PCR. The sample includes 90,000 to 100,000 clones, over 75% of them seen just once. The sequence was obtained from an adult with an advanced solid tumor such as melanoma, head and neck, liver or kidney cancer. The sample in question was CD4+ or CD8+ T cells sorted from blood, obtained in a trial of the OX40 agonist ivuxolimab.

The CDR3 loop is CASSALGSGRGFSYNEQFF. As DNA, the CDR3 is TGTGCCAGCAGCGCCTTGGGGAGCGGGAGGGGATTCTCCTACAATGAGCAGTTCTTC. The chain carries TRBV7-6 and TRBJ2-1; 10 nucleotides agree with TRBD2. The germline V gene has CDR1 SGHVS and CDR2 FNYEAQ. This CDR3 has 19 amino acids. With 5 bases clipped from V and 0 bases from J, the junction kept 13 bases outside the gene matches.